The 28 T cell receptor beta chains listed next were all sequenced from one sample in a study of glioma-infiltrating T cells after dendritic cell vaccination. Only in-frame clones appear in the TCRdb table, and some are missing; sequencing was by immunoSEQ multiplex PCR. The sample has some 70,000 clones; 82% are singletons. The sample here was blood, taken before dendritic cell vaccination. Receptor source: a human donor with glioblastoma.

The rearrangement links TRBV30 to TRBJ2-3; 9 bases map to TRBD1. The junction had 7 bases not matched to a gene; V was cut back by 0 bases and J by 3 bases. Germline loops: CDR1 GTSNPN, CDR2 SVGIG (reference sequence). This CDR3 is 16 amino acids long. The CDR3 sequence is CAWSVRQGDGTDTQYF. The DNA for the CDR3 is TGTGCCTGGAGTGTACGACAGGGGGATGGAACAGATACGCAGTATTTT.

The chain recombines TRBV4-1 with TRBJ2-7, with TRBD1 matching 9 bases. This CDR3 is built from 17 residues. J gave up 2 bases and V 1 base, and 9 bases lay outside the gene matches. Germline V gene lookup returns CDR1 MGHRA and CDR2 YSYEKL. CDR3 amino acids: CASSQAPGQGIAYEQYF. CDR3 nucleotide sequence: TGCGCCAGCAGCCAAGCCCCCGGACAGGGGATAGCCTACGAGCAGTACTTC.

This sequence joins TRBV5-1 and TRBJ2-1, with D maybe TRBD2 (6 bases). Germline V gives CDR1 SGHRS, CDR2 YFSETQ. The germline V and J ends were trimmed by 6 bases and 6 bases, with 16 bases remaining between them. The CDR3 loop spans 14 amino acids. This CDR3 reads CASNSPGLVNEQFF. As DNA, the CDR3 is TGCGCCAGCAACTCTCCGGGACTCGTCAATGAGCAGTTCTTC. The full variable domain, in which reference TRBV5-1 and TRBJ2-1 provide the parts outside the CDR3, is KAGVTQTPRYLIKTRGQQVTLSCSPISGHRSVSWYQQTPGQGLQFLFEYFSETQRNKGNFPGRFSGRQFSNSRSEMNVSTLELGDSALYLCASNSPGLVNEQFFGPGTRLTVL.

This clone came up once. The J gene is TRBJ1-1, the V gene TRBV2; D not resolved. The CDR3 is 15 residues long. V shed 0 bases and J shed 1 base, with 9 bases lying between them. Germline CDR1 and CDR2: SNHLY and FYNNEI. The CDR3 DNA reads TGTGCCAGCAGTGAAGCGCTCAGAAAGAACACTGAAGCTTTCTTT. As protein: CASSEALRKNTEAFF.

This chain links TRBV27 with TRBJ2-3, with 8 bases aligning to TRBD2. Unmatched junction bases numbered 10, after V lost 1 base and J lost 4 bases. The germline gives CDR1 MNHEY, CDR2 SMNVEV (reference sequence). The length of the CDR3 is 17 residues. The CDR3: CASSLWSAGGRSDTQYF. The CDR3 DNA follows: TGTGCCAGCAGTTTATGGTCGGCGGGGGGTAGGTCAGATACGCAGTATTTT.

The rearrangement joins TRBV6-5 to TRBJ2-5; possibly TRBD1 for D (6 bases). The CDR3 is 13 amino acids. Germline lookup yields CDR1 MNHEY and CDR2 SVGAGI. Trimming took off 5 bases at V and 7 bases at J, with 14 bases between the two ends. CDR3 region: CASSEQGFATQYF. The CDR3 DNA reads as TGTGCCAGCAGTGAACAGGGTTTTGCGACCCAGTACTTC.

J is TRBJ2-1 and V is TRBV5-1, with TRBD1 identical over 9 bases. The V gene's germline CDR1 is SGHRS and CDR2 YFSETQ. The CDR3 sequence is 15 residues long. Trimming removed 3 bases from V and 6 bases from J; junction bases left unmatched: 7. This CDR3 reads CASSSGRDRVNEQFF. DNA of the CDR3: TGCGCCAGCAGCTCGGGCCGGGACAGGGTCAATGAGCAGTTCTTC.

The rearrangement uses TRBV10-3 and TRBJ1-4; D unclear. This CDR3 region has 15 residues. V lost 0 bases and J lost 7, with 12 bases in between. CDR1 and CDR2 from the germline V gene are ENHRY and SYGVKD. CDR3 coding DNA: TGTGCCATCAGTGAGTCCCTAAAGGGAGGTGAAAAACTGTTTTTT. This sequence encodes CAISESLKGGEKLFF.

This clone turned up a few times. The chain is built from TRBV7-2 and TRBJ1-1, with TRBD1 matching over 7 bases. CDR1 and CDR2 from the germline V gene are SGHTA and FQGNSA. The J segment lost 4 bases and the V segment lost 8 bases, leaving 10 bases of the junction unmatched. This CDR3 region has 14 residues. The CDR3 protein is CASGRNRGITEAFF. The CDR3 region has the DNA TGTGCCAGCGGTCGGAACAGGGGTATCACTGAAGCTTTCTTT.

The chain is built from TRBV30 and TRBJ1-6, with 11 positions matching TRBD1. The germline gives CDR1 GTSNPN, CDR2 SVGIG (reference sequence). Unmatched junction bases numbered 8, after V lost 2 bases and J lost 8 bases. This CDR3 has 16 amino acids. DNA of the CDR3: TGTGCCTGGAGTAACCCCCGGGACAGGGGGTATTCACCCCTCCACTTT. Amino acids: CAWSNPRDRGYSPLHF. The full variable domain, rest sourced from reference TRBV30 and TRBJ1-6, is SQTIHQWPATLVQPVGSPLSLECTVEGTSNPNLYWYRQAAGRGLQLLFYSVGIGQISSEVPQNLSASRPQDRQFILSSKKLLLSDSGFYLCAWSNPRDRGYSPLHFGNGTRLTVT.

The gene calls are TRBV7-2 and TRBJ2-3, with D possibly matching TRBD1 (6 bases). Germline V gives CDR1 SGHTA, CDR2 FQGNSA. This CDR3 has 16 residues. V gave up 2 bases and J gave up 0 bases, with 12 bases separating them. For the CDR3, the DNA is TGTGCCAGCAGCTTAAGTGGGACACTTAGCACAGATACGCAGTATTTT. Its protein product is CASSLSGTLSTDTQYF.

The chain's CDR3 is CASNRLAEETQYF. In DNA, the CDR3 is TGCGCCAGCAATAGACTAGCGGAAGAGACCCAGTACTTC. The V gene is TRBV5-1, the J gene TRBJ2-5; TRBD2 matches 9 bases. Germline V lookup: CDR1 SGHRS, CDR2 YFSETQ. V gave up 6 bases and J gave up 3 bases; unmatched junction bases: 3. The CDR3 is made up of 13 amino acids.

The chain is built from TRBV25-1 and TRBJ1-1; TRBD1 matches 8 bases. The CDR3 sequence is 13 residues long. The J segment lost 10 bases and the V segment lost 11 bases, leaving 15 bases of the junction unmatched. Germline CDR1 is MGHDK and CDR2 is SYGVNS. Written as DNA, the CDR3 is TGTGCCGCACTGGACGACAGGGGTAGGGGAGCTTTCTTT. It is translated as CAALDDRGRGAFF.

The table lists this clone with a few counts. The rearrangement links TRBV18 to TRBJ2-3; the D gene is possibly TRBD1 (6 bases). The CDR3 loop spans 16 amino acids. V was shortened by 4 bases and J by 1 base, with 15 bases between the two germline ends. Per germline, CDR1 KGHSH and CDR2 LQKENI. Here the CDR3 DNA reads TGTGCCAGCTCACTGACTTCAGGGGTCCGCACAGATACGCAGTATTTT. Translating gives CASSLTSGVRTDTQYF.

This clone was found once. V and J are TRBV2 and TRBJ2-4; D is perhaps TRBD2 (6 bases). Trimming removed 8 bases from V and 1 base from J, with 15 bases in between. The CDR3 is made up of 15 amino acids. CDR1 and CDR2 from the germline V gene are SNHLY and FYNNEI. The CDR3 protein is CASSREATAKNIQYF. Here the CDR3 DNA reads TGTGCCAGCTCAAGGGAGGCGACCGCCAAAAACATTCAGTACTTC.

The V and J genes are TRBV19 and TRBJ2-6, with D maybe TRBD2 (6 bases). CDR1 is LNHDA, CDR2 SQIVND, per germline (reference sequence). The ends were cut back, 1 base at V and 4 bases at J, with 11 bases in the middle. This CDR3 spans 16 amino acids. CDR3 amino acids: CASSIGRGTGANVLTF. CDR3 DNA sequence: TGTGCCAGTAGTATAGGTCGGGGGACGGGGGCCAACGTCCTGACTTTC.

This chain joins TRBV2 and TRBJ1-2; no definite D call. The ends were cut back, 3 bases at V and 0 bases at J, with 8 bases in the middle. The CDR3 totals 14 residues. The germline V gene encodes CDR1 SNHLY and CDR2 FYNNEI. The CDR3 loop is CASSEQTSNYGYTF. As DNA, the CDR3 is TGTGCCAGCAGTGAGCAGACTTCTAACTATGGCTACACCTTC.

This clone was seen more than once but under ten times. This chain's CDR3 is CASSLGQANNQPQHF. CDR3 DNA: TGTGCCAGCAGCCTCGGACAGGCCAACAATCAGCCCCAGCATTTT. The rearrangement joins TRBV5-6 to TRBJ1-5, with TRBD1 matching over 7 bases. The J segment lost 3 bases and the V segment lost 4 bases, leaving 7 bases of the junction unmatched. This CDR3 has 15 residues. Germline V lookup: CDR1 SGHDT, CDR2 YYEEEE.

V gene TRBV28 combines with J gene TRBJ1-5, with unresolved D. The CDR3 is made up of 17 amino acids. Germline loops: CDR1 MDHEN, CDR2 SYDVKM. The germline V and J ends were trimmed by 2 bases and 5 bases, with 19 bases remaining between them. The CDR3 reads CASSLELRAPIHQPQHF. In nucleotides, the CDR3 is TGTGCCAGCAGTTTAGAATTGAGGGCACCGATTCATCAGCCCCAGCATTTT.

The genes are TRBV9 and TRBJ2-5; D remains unclear. Germline V gene data show CDR1 as SGDLS and CDR2 as YYNGEE. The V end lost 0 bases, the J end lost 2 bases, and 14 bases lay between the germline ends. This CDR3 spans 16 amino acids. CDR3 in DNA: TGTGCCAGCAGCGTAGATATTCCCAAGCCGCAAGAGACCCAGTACTTC. Translating it yields CASSVDIPKPQETQYF.

J is TRBJ1-6 and V is TRBV30, with D unresolved. The CDR3 is 14 residues long. The germline V and J ends were trimmed by 8 bases and 8 bases, with 19 bases remaining between them. Germline V gene lookup returns CDR1 GTSNPN and CDR2 SVGIG (reference sequence). CDR3 bases: TGTGCCCTCCGAATGGCGGCCCGGGATTCACCCCTCCACTTT. This sequence encodes CALRMAARDSPLHF.

This clone occurred once. The chain couples TRBV2 to TRBJ2-3, with 8 nucleotides matching TRBD2. Germline CDR1 reads SNHLY; CDR2 reads FYNNEI. With 4 bases clipped from V and 6 bases from J, the junction kept 3 bases outside the gene matches. This CDR3 is built from 13 residues. CDR3 sequence (DNA): TGTGCCAGCAGTGCAAGCGGGGGTGATACGCAGTATTTT. Amino acid sequence: CASSASGGDTQYF. The full variable domain, its missing parts supplied by reference TRBV2 and TRBJ2-3, is EPEVTQTPSHQVTQMGQEVILRCVPISNHLYFYWYRQILGQKVEFLVSFYNNEISEKSEIFDDQFSVERPDGSNFTLKIRSTKLEDSAMYFCASSASGGDTQYFGPGTRLTVL.

In its sample, this clone was seen once. The V call is TRBV7-9, the J call TRBJ2-2, with D possibly TRBD1 on 5 matching bases. The germline gives CDR1 SEHNR, CDR2 FQNEAQ (reference sequence). This CDR3 is 14 amino acids long. Trimming took 4 bases from V and 5 from J, leaving 11 bases between them. The CDR3 reads CASSSSGNTGELFF. CDR3 sequence (DNA): TGTGCCAGCAGCTCATCAGGGAATACCGGGGAGCTGTTTTTT.

The V call is TRBV5-4, the J call TRBJ2-5, with 8 positions matching TRBD2. The CDR3 is 18 residues long. Germline loops: CDR1 SGHNT, CDR2 YYREEE (reference sequence). The ends lost 0 bases at V and 5 bases at J; junction bases unmatched: 15. CDR3 DNA sequence: TGTGCCAGCAGCTTGGCCCGGGGGGCTAGCGGGCCGGTGGAGACCCAGTACTTC. As protein: CASSLARGASGPVETQYF.

The chain is built from TRBV11-2 and TRBJ2-3, with 10 bases lining up with TRBD2. CDR1 is SGHAT and CDR2 is FQNNGV in the germline V gene. This CDR3 has 15 residues. Unmatched junction bases numbered 4, after V lost 5 bases and J lost 2 bases. The CDR3 nucleotides are TGTGCCAGCAGCCCTAGCGGGGGCCTCACAGATACGCAGTATTTT. Its protein is CASSPSGGLTDTQYF.

The rearrangement joins TRBV19 to TRBJ1-4; D is ambiguous. Trimming removed 10 bases at V and 5 bases at J, with 20 bases between. The CDR3 is 15 residues long. Per germline, CDR1 LNHDA and CDR2 SQIVND (reference sequence). The CDR3 region is CATTSTPGKNEKLFF. The CDR3 bases are TGTGCCACCACATCGACCCCCGGGAAAAATGAAAAACTGTTTTTT.

The rearrangement joins TRBV6-6 to TRBJ2-5; possible D gene TRBD2, 7 bases. Germline CDR1 MNHNY, CDR2 SVGAGI (reference sequence). Trimming stripped 4 bases from V and 1 base from J, with 13 bases between. The CDR3 is 15 residues long. The CDR3 reads CASSSRGGGQETQYF. In DNA form, the CDR3 reads TGTGCCAGCAGTTCCCGGGGAGGGGGCCAAGAGACCCAGTACTTC.

The chain couples TRBV9 to TRBJ2-7; 7 bases fit TRBD1. The germline CDR1 and CDR2 sequences are SGDLS and YYNGEE. The junction had 8 bases not matched to a gene; V was cut back by 4 bases and J by 1 base. The CDR3 sequence is 15 residues long. The CDR3 spells CASSPGDSLSYEQYF. The CDR3 DNA follows: TGTGCCAGCAGCCCTGGGGACAGCCTTTCCTACGAGCAGTACTTC.